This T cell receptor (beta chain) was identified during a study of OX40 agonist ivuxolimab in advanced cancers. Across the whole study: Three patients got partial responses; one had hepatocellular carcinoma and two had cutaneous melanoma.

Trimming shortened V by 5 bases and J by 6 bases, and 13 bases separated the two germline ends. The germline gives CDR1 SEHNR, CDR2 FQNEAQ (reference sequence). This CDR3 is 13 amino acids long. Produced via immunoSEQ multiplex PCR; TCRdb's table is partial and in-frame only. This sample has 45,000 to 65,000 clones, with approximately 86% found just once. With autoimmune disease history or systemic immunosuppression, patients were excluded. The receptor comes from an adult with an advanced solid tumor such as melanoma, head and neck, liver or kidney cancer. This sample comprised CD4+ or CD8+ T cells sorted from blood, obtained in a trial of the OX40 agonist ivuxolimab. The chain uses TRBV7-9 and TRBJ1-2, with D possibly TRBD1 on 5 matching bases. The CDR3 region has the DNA TGTGCCAGCAGCCTCCCCTGGGGGGATGGCTACACCTTC. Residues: CASSLPWGDGYTF.